The 18 T cell receptor beta chains presented below share a single source sample, sequenced in a study of cytomegalovirus exposure and HLA in healthy donors. PCR was performed using 60 Vbeta and 13 Jbeta primers. Here immunoSEQ multiplex PCR was the method, and the copy in TCRdb shows in-frame clones only, minus some. This sample has about 160,000 clones, with about three quarters found just once. Input material: PBMCs. The source is a female donor in good health and CMV-seronegative.

J is TRBJ1-2 and V is TRBV25-1; D possibly corresponds to TRBD1 (5 bases). Looked up from germline, CDR1 is MGHDK and CDR2 is SYGVNS. The CDR3 has 17 amino acids. Trimming pared 2 bases from V and 3 bases from J, leaving 19 bases between. CDR3 nucleotides: TGTGCCAGCAGTGAAGAACAGGAGGGTCGTGGACACTATGGCTACACCTTC. It is translated as CASSEEQEGRGHYGYTF.

This rearrangement joins TRBV5-6 to TRBJ2-1; 7 nucleotides line up with TRBD2. The CDR3 loop spans 14 amino acids. Germline loops: CDR1 SGHDT, CDR2 YYEEEE. V gave up 3 bases and J gave up 5 bases; unmatched junction bases: 5. CDR3 nucleotides: TGTGCCAGCAGCTGGACTAGTTTTCACAATGAGCAGTTCTTC. Translating it yields CASSWTSFHNEQFF.

The chain links TRBV18 to TRBJ2-7; 13 bases fit TRBD2. The germline gives CDR1 KGHSH, CDR2 LQKENI. This CDR3 has 16 residues. V lost 2 bases to trimming and J lost 2 bases; unmatched junction nucleotides: 3. CDR3 protein: CASSPKLAGGPYEQYF. CDR3 bases: TGTGCCAGCTCACCAAAACTAGCGGGGGGGCCCTACGAGCAGTACTTC.

This clone was seen once. The chain uses TRBV5-1 and TRBJ2-7; 7 bases agree with TRBD1. Germline-derived CDR1 and CDR2 are SGHRS and YFSETQ. The ends lost 4 bases at V and 0 bases at J; junction bases unmatched: 7. The CDR3 runs to 15 residues. For the CDR3, the DNA is TGCGCCAGCAGCCCCGACAGGGCGAGCTCCTACGAGCAGTACTTC. Translated: CASSPDRASSYEQYF.

This sequence joins TRBV7-2 and TRBJ2-3, with D possibly matching TRBD2 (5 bases). Per the germline V gene, CDR1 is SGHTA and CDR2 is FQGNSA. The CDR3 extends over 14 amino acids. Trimming shortened V by 5 bases and J by 1 base, and 10 bases separated the two germline ends. The CDR3: CASSLGEGTDTQYF. Here the CDR3 DNA reads TGTGCCAGCAGCCTCGGGGAAGGCACAGATACGCAGTATTTT.

The chain has TRBV28 and TRBJ2-1, with a possible D match to TRBD2 (5 bases). With 6 bases removed from V and 1 base from J, the gap between germline ends came to 10 bases. This CDR3 is 14 amino acids long. Germline V gene lookup returns CDR1 MDHEN and CDR2 SYDVKM. CDR3 protein: CASRLGGSYNEQFF. The CDR3 coding sequence is TGTGCCAGCAGGTTGGGCGGGTCCTACAATGAGCAGTTCTTC.

This sequence joins TRBV7-9 and TRBJ1-1; 7 bases match TRBD1. The CDR3 consists of 15 residues. V was clipped by 0 bases and J by 4 bases; unmatched bases: 5. The germline CDR1 and CDR2 sequences are SEHNR and FQNEAQ (reference sequence). CDR3 sequence reads: CASSLAAGGGTEAFF. The CDR3 nucleotides are TGTGCCAGCAGCTTAGCGGCAGGGGGTGGCACTGAAGCTTTCTTT.

The CDR3 region is CASSLGYRGEQFF. As DNA, the CDR3 is TGTGCCAGCAGTTTAGGGTACAGGGGTGAGCAGTTCTTC. The chain combines TRBV6-1 with TRBJ2-1, with TRBD1 identical over 7 bases. The CDR3 consists of 13 residues. CDR1 is MNHNS and CDR2 is SASEGT in the germline V gene. V dropped 5 bases and J dropped 9; count of bases not matched to a gene: 7.

Comments on this clone: Other DNA sequences in this sample translate to the same CDR3. V and J are TRBV19 and TRBJ1-5, with a possible D match to TRBD1 (5 bases). CDR3 size: 13 residues. Germline-derived CDR1 and CDR2 are LNHDA and SQIVND (reference sequence). V gave up 6 bases and J gave up 6 bases, with 12 bases separating them. The CDR3 reads CASRDRGGQPQHF. CDR3 DNA: TGTGCCAGTAGAGATCGGGGGGGTCAGCCCCAGCATTTT.

This rearrangement joins TRBV7-8 to TRBJ1-1, with D unclear. Germline V gene lookup returns CDR1 SGHVS and CDR2 FQNEAQ. This CDR3 has 14 amino acids. V lost 5 bases to trimming and J lost 1 base, with 11 bases between them. The CDR3 DNA follows: TGTGCCAGCAGCCCTATCTTCGGGAACACTGAAGCTTTCTTT. It encodes CASSPIFGNTEAFF.

V usage is TRBV6-1 and J usage is TRBJ2-5, with 9 bases identical to TRBD1. V dropped 1 base and J dropped 1; count of bases not matched to a gene: 4. The CDR3 runs to 16 residues. Germline CDR1 reads MNHNS; CDR2 reads SASEGT. The chain's CDR3 is CASSEGGTGTQETQYF. The CDR3 coding sequence is TGTGCCAGCAGTGAAGGAGGGACAGGGACCCAAGAGACCCAGTACTTC.

In regard to this clone: The junction and the germline gene differ at one end; a read error may be behind it. J is TRBJ1-1 and V is TRBV7-3, with a possible D match to TRBD1 (5 bases). CDR1 is SGHTA, CDR2 FQGTGA, per germline. This CDR3 contains 15 residues. CDR3 in DNA: TGTGCCAGCAGTTTAACGTCAGGGAAGGGCACTGAAGCTTTCTTT. As protein: CASSLTSGKGTEAFF. Together with reference TRBV7-3 and TRBJ1-1, the CDR3 gives the full variable domain: GAGVSQTPSNKVTEKGKYVELRCDPISGHTALYWYRQSLGQGPEFLIYFQGTGAADDSGLPNDRFFAVRPEGSVSTLKIQRTERGDSAVYLCASSLTSGKGTEAFFGQGTRLTVV.

The chain carries TRBV18 and TRBJ1-2; D unclear. Trimming stripped 6 bases from V and 7 bases from J, with 24 bases between. The CDR3 contains 16 residues. In germline, CDR1 is KGHSH, CDR2 LQKENI. CDR3 loop: CASSPDLNREVGGYTF. The CDR3 DNA sequence: TGTGCCAGCTCCCCCGACCTAAACCGGGAGGTTGGTGGCTACACCTTC.

The CDR3: CASSRRGQSNPNTEAFF. Here the CDR3 DNA reads TGTGCCAGCAGCCGAAGGGGGCAATCCAATCCGAACACTGAAGCTTTCTTT. The chain carries TRBV5-5 and TRBJ1-1; 7 nucleotides line up with TRBD1. With V trimmed by 4 bases and J by 1 base, 13 bases remained unmatched. In germline, CDR1 is SGHKS, CDR2 YYEKEE (reference sequence). The CDR3 contains 17 residues.

The chain joins TRBV18 to TRBJ1-1; D is undetermined. CDR3 length: 18 amino acids. CDR1 and CDR2 (germline): KGHSH, LQKENI. Between the trimmed V and J ends, which lost 4 bases and 1 base, there was a span of 22 bases. The CDR3 spells CASSLMGVSGSRNTEAFF. As DNA, the CDR3 is TGTGCCAGCTCACTGATGGGAGTCTCGGGCAGCCGGAACACTGAAGCTTTCTTT. The entire variable domain, with the rest obtained from reference TRBV18 and TRBJ1-1, is as follows: NAGVMQNPRHLVRRRGQEARLRCSPMKGHSHVYWYRQLPEEGLKFMVYLQKENIIDESGMPKERFSAEFPKEGPSILRIQQVVRGDSAAYFCASSLMGVSGSRNTEAFFGQGTRLTVV.

The table lists this clone with a count of one. The rearrangement joins TRBV5-6 to TRBJ1-2; 7 bases are a match to TRBD1. This CDR3 region has 14 residues. J gave up 7 bases and V 4 bases, and 10 bases lay outside the gene matches. From germline, CDR1 is SGHDT and CDR2 YYEEEE. CDR3 amino acids: CASSTGQAVGGYTF. CDR3 coding DNA: TGTGCCAGCAGCACAGGACAGGCGGTTGGTGGCTACACCTTC.

The rearrangement joins TRBV27 to TRBJ2-7; TRBD2 might be the D (6 bases). The CDR3 runs 13 residues. V lost 8 bases to trimming and J lost 0 bases, with 11 bases between them. Germline-derived CDR1 and CDR2 are MNHEY and SMNVEV (reference sequence). The CDR3 region is CASVGSFSYEQYF. The CDR3 DNA reads TGTGCCAGCGTCGGGAGTTTCTCCTACGAGCAGTACTTC.

This clone was counted a few times. This chain links TRBV6-5 with TRBJ1-3, with TRBD1 matching 7 bases. The J segment lost 2 bases and the V segment lost 3 bases, leaving 4 bases of the junction unmatched. Germline CDR1 and CDR2: MNHEY and SVGAGI. This CDR3 spans 15 amino acids. CDR3 nucleotides: TGTGCCAGCAGTTATACGACAGGGACTGGAAACACCATATATTTT. Translated: CASSYTTGTGNTIYF.